This T cell receptor beta chain derives from a study of STAT3 mutations in large granular lymphocyte leukemia. Study background: Roughly half of the longitudinally sequenced T-LGLL patients carried detectable canonical activating STAT3 mutations. Study-wide results and limits: TCR clonotype switching after therapy occurred in about 30% of the 18 patients. At least one immunodominant TCR beta clonotype appeared in every T-cell large granular lymphocyte leukemia patient.

Only one count was recorded for this clone. Its antigen remains unknown. TCRdb keeps only in-frame clones here, not all; method: immunoSEQ multiplex PCR. The sample has some 17,000 clones; around four fifths are singletons. Trimming cost V 3 bases and J 5 bases; bases outside gene matches: 4. CDR1 is SGHRS, CDR2 YFSETQ, per germline. The CDR3 runs 15 residues. The V gene is TRBV5-1, the J gene TRBJ2-2, with 10 bases fitting TRBD2. The TCR comes from a man aged 50 or older with T-cell large granular lymphocyte leukemia. Some clones in this sample may be carry-over from other donors' samples. The sequencing sample was made of peripheral blood mononuclear cells. The CDR3 DNA is TGCGCCAGCAGCTGGACTAGCGGTTCTACCGGGGAGCTGTTTTTT. It codes for CASSWTSGSTGELFF.